This T cell receptor (beta chain) is drawn from a study of shared clonotypes between healthy human individuals (dated by TCRdb to about 2020). At the level of the whole study: Two women and three men aged 18 to 49 years were included in the cohort. Per donor, three plates each were used for CD4 naive and CD4 memory, two for CD8 naive, and one for CD8 memory. The study deeply sequenced blood TCR repertoires of about 5 healthy adults to estimate repertoire size and the extent of clonotype sharing between individuals. Different laboratories and diverse techniques were used to prepare libraries and sequence TCR repertoires, to increase sequencing depth and limit assay-specific biases. Between about 0.9 and 8.9 billion PBMCs per donor were obtained by leukapheresis. Broader findings and caveats from the paper: Pairwise subsampling indicated that sequencing depth was expected to affect the degree of clonotype sharing among donors. When a few donors were compared, the shared fraction of clonotypes was roughly 5% for naive CD4, roughly 3.3% for naive CD8, more than 2% for memory CD4, and approximately 0.4% for memory CD8. Clonotypes shared by all four sorted-subset donors showed higher generation probabilities than non-shared clonotypes. Even with the large sequencing depth, rarefaction of the sorted-subset datasets indicated that sequencing was incomplete. Larger estimated clonotype richness was generally found for naive subsets than for memory subsets. The genetic and exposure-history diversity represented was limited by the small number of donors. Sampling was restricted to blood, and TCR repertoires in tissue are likely to differ from TCR repertoires in blood.

Using the deep immunoSEQ assay, multiplex PCR amplified TCR CDR3 regions from genomic DNA. Extracted genomic DNA from each cell subset was spread evenly across all wells of several immunoSEQ 96-well plates, with each plate serving as a replicate. Each replicate PCR for sorted subsets received approximately 200 ng genomic DNA, equal to about 30,000 T cell genomes. The purified libraries were quantified using a Qubit 3.0 fluorometer, sized with a Bioanalyzer 2100, and then quantified again using the KAPA Library Quantification kit. A separate single-read 150-cycle Illumina NextSeq 550 flow cell was used to sequence each immunoSEQ 96-well plate. Under the source paper's analysis protocol: Because the immunoSEQ output included only junctional sequences and no quality scores, the filtering could not be the same as the filtering used for full-length reads. To assign V/J genes and CDR3, sequences were annotated against IMGT germline references using PyIR, a Python wrapper for IgBLAST v1.9. Any read was removed if the V/J assignment was weak (E-value above 1e-6), the CDR3 was missing, or the read contained stop codons, out-of-frame junctions, or ambiguous translated residues. V3J clonotypes were defined by identical inferred V gene, J gene, and CDR3 amino acid sequence. To compute the percentage overlap between repertoires, the number of shared unique clonotypes was divided by the size of the smaller repertoire. Three approaches were used to assess repertoire richness: RTK rarefaction, the Chao1 estimator, and Recon v2.1 estimates of unobserved clonotypes. For all TCRbeta clonotypes obtained by the gDNA method from several donors, generation probabilities were computed with OLGA. What TCRdb holds here is the immuneACCESS table cut down to in-frame rearrangements. Part of the clones is not present; checked against another copy, under half of the missing clones reflect an unresolved V gene, and the others are unexplained. The V and J calls and clone size were taken over from that table, and D and trimming were inferred from the DNA. Within this sample are 2 million to 2.5 million clones, with 92% of them counted one time only. The top ten constitute around 0.4% of the sample.

To note about this clone: The target of this receptor is not known. Qualities for individual bases were not recorded, and no much larger clone is one base off.

The donors were healthy, HIV-negative adults who had no recently reported acute infections or vaccinations. Every donor was a Caucasian adult residing in Nashville, Tennessee, USA. CD4+ T cells were enriched by magnetic negative selection; naive cells were then positively selected on CD45RA, and the negative fraction formed the memory subset. Blood was obtained by leukapheresis, after which PBMCs were separated by Ficoll-Histopaque density gradient centrifugation and cryopreserved in liquid nitrogen vapor phase. Analytical flow cytometry was used to check the purity and quantity of each magnetically sorted T cell population. From each sorted fraction, genomic DNA was isolated and quantified by UV absorbance on a Nanodrop 2000c. The CDR3 has 15 amino acids, counting the end cysteine and phenylalanine. This entry keeps only the CDR3 DNA: 45 bases, framed from base 1. CDR1 and CDR2 are drawn from the germline V gene: MDHEN, SYDVKM. Cut back by 5 bases and 2 bases, the V and J ends lie 12 bases apart.

Recombination linked TRBV28 to TRBJ2-2; the D gene cannot be resolved beyond TRBD1 or TRBD2, each matching 6 bases. What was sequenced was naive CD4+ T cells from PBMCs. What the cell subset or site label conveys for this sample: CD45RA+ positively selected. This receptor was taken from a man in his late teens or twenties in good health. Some clones in this sample may be carry-over from other donors' samples. The CDR3 region has the sequence CASSIQGGNTGELFF. The sequenced DNA is TGTGCCAGCAGTATACAGGGAGGTAACACCGGGGAGCTGTTTTTT.